This note documents a single T cell receptor beta chain sequence. Per the germline V gene, CDR1 is KGHSH and CDR2 is LQKENI. The CDR3 totals 15 residues. The V segment lost 2 bases and the J segment 2 bases; nucleotides outside the gene matches: 4. This sample is part of a study of blood T cell repertoires in COVID-19. Study information: Specimens from acute and convalescent COVID-19 originated in the United States, Italy and Spain.

In the original processing: From reference gene primer amplification, estimates of nucleated cell counts were derived. The table came from immunoSEQ multiplex PCR; TCRdb's copy has only in-frame clones and leaves some out. V and J calls and clone size are copied from that table; D and trimming were computed from the DNA. The sample includes more than 200,000 clones, 83% seen only once; the top ten take roughly 2.6%. The sequencing sample was made of peripheral blood. This TCR came from a woman aged 40 to 50 with active or convalescent COVID-19. The chain links TRBV18 to TRBJ2-3, with TRBD2 identical over 7 bases. The DNA for the CDR3 is TGTGCCAGCTCACCAGGCCTAGCGGACACAGATACGCAGTATTTT. Its translation: CASSPGLADTDTQYF.